This TCR beta chain was found in a study of identical twins. MiXCR was run by TCRdb on the 5' RACE reads, yielding one entry per CDR3 protein. The repertoire holds around 490,000 distinct CDR3 sequences, with approximately 15% as singletons. The V and J ends lost 3 bases and 0 bases, in that order; junction bases with no gene match: 8. CDR3 length equals 18 residues. CDR1 is SGHAT and CDR2 is FQNNGV in the germline V gene. The same sample was also studied in work on yellow fever vaccine responses in identical twins.

The clonotype comes from a woman between 18 and 30 years old in good health. The sample was CD4+ T cells sorted from blood. The chain recombines TRBV11-2 with TRBJ2-7, with TRBD2 matching over 13 bases. CDR3 protein: CASSLGLAGLGGSYEQYF. The DNA of the CDR3 is TGTGCCAGCAGCTTGGGACTAGCGGGGCTTGGAGGCTCCTACGAGCAGTACTTC.